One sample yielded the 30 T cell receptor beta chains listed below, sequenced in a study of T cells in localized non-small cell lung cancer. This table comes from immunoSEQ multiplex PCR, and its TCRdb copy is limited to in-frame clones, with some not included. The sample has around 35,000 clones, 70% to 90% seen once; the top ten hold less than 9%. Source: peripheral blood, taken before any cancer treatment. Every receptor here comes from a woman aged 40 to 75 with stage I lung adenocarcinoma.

CDR3: CASSPSDVSTEAFF. The CDR3 region has the DNA TGTGCCAGCAGTCCCTCCGACGTAAGCACTGAAGCTTTCTTT. This sequence joins TRBV6-5 and TRBJ1-1; D is uncertain. The CDR3 spans 14 residues. V dropped 5 bases and J dropped 4 bases, with 14 bases sitting between them. Per germline, CDR1 MNHEY and CDR2 SVGAGI.

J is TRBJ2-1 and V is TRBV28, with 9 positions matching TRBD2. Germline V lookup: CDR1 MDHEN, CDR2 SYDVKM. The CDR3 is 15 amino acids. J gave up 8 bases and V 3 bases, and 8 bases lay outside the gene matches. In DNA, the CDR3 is TGTGCCAGCAGTTTCTTGCGGGGGGGCTTTTATGAGCAGTTCTTC. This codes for CASSFLRGGFYEQFF.

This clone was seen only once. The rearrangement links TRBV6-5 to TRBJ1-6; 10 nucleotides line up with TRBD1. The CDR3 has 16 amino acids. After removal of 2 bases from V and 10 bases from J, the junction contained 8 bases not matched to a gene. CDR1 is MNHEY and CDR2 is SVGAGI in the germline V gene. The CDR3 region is CASSYRQGASLSPLHF. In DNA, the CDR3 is TGTGCCAGCAGTTACCGACAGGGGGCATCGCTGTCACCCCTCCACTTT.

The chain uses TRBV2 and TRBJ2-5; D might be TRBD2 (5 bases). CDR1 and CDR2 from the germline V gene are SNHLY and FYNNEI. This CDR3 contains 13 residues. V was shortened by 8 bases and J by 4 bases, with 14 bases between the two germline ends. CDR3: CASVRGALETQYF. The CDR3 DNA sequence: TGTGCCAGCGTCCGGGGTGCCTTAGAGACCCAGTACTTC.

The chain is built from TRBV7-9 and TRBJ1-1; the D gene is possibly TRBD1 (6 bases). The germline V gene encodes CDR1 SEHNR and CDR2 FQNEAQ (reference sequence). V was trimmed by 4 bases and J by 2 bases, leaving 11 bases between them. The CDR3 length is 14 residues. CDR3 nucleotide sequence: TGTGCCAGCAGCTCAGGGGCTTCTAACACTGAAGCTTTCTTT. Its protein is CASSSGASNTEAFF.

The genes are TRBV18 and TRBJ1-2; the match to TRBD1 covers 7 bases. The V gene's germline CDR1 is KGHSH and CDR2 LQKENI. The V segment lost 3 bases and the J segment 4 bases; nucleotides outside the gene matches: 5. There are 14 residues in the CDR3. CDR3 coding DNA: TGTGCCAGCTCACCGCGGGGACAGTCCTATGGCTACACCTTC. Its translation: CASSPRGQSYGYTF.

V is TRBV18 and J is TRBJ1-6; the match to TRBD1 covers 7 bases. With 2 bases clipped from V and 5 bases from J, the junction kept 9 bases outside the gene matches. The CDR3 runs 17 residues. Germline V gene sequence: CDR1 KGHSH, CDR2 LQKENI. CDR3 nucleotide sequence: TGTGCCAGCTCACCAAGTCGAGGGGGCGTCCATAATTCACCCCTCCACTTT. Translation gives CASSPSRGGVHNSPLHF.

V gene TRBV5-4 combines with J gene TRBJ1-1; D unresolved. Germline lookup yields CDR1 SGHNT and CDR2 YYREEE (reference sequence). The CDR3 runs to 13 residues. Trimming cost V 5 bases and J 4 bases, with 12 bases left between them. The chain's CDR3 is CASSTFMATEAFF. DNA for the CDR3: TGTGCCAGCAGTACATTTATGGCCACTGAAGCTTTCTTT.

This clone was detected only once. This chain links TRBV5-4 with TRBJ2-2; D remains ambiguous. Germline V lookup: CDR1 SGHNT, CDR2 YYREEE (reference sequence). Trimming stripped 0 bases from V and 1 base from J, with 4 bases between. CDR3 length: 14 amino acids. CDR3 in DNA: TGTGCCAGCAGCTTGGGACGGAACACCGGGGAGCTGTTTTTT. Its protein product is CASSLGRNTGELFF. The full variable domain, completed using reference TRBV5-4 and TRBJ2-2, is ETGVTQSPTHLIKTRGQQVTLRCSSQSGHNTVSWYQQALGQGPQFIFQYYREEENGRGNFPPRFSGLQFPNYSSELNVNALELDDSALYLCASSLGRNTGELFFGEGSRLTVL.

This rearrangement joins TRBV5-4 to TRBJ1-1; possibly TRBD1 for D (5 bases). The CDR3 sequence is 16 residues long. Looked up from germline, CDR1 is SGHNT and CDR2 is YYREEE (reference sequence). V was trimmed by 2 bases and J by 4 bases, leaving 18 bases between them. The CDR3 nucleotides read TGTGCCAGCAGCTTAGAGATGGGGGGATGGGGCACTGAAGCTTTCTTT. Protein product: CASSLEMGGWGTEAFF.

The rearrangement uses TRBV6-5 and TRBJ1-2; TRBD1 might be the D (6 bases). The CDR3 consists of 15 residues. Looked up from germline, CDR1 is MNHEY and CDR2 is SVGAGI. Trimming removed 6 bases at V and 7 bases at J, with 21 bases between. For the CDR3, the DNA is TGTGCCAGCAGGCCTTTTGACAGGCCCGCCCTTGGCTACACCTTC. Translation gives CASRPFDRPALGYTF.

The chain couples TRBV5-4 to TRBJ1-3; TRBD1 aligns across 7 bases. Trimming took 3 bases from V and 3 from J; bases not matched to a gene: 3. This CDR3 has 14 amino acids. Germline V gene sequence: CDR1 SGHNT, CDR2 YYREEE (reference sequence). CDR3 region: CASSSRDSGNTIYF. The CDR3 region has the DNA TGTGCCAGCAGCTCCCGGGACAGTGGAAACACCATATATTTT.

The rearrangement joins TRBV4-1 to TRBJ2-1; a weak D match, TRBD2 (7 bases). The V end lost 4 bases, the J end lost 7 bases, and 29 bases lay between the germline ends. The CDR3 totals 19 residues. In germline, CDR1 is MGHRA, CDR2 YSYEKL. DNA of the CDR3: TGCGCCAGCAGCCGACCCACTGGGGGGGCGGGGGTAGGGAGGAATGAGCAGTTCTTC. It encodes CASSRPTGGAGVGRNEQFF.

This CDR3 reads CASSEAAGAGEKLFF. The DNA of the CDR3 is TGTGCCAGCAGTGAAGCAGCCGGGGCTGGAGAAAAACTGTTTTTT. V is TRBV6-1 and J is TRBJ1-4; D possibly corresponds to TRBD1 (5 bases). Trimming shortened V by 0 bases and J by 8 bases, and 13 bases separated the two germline ends. The CDR3 consists of 15 residues. Germline-derived CDR1 and CDR2 are MNHNS and SASEGT.

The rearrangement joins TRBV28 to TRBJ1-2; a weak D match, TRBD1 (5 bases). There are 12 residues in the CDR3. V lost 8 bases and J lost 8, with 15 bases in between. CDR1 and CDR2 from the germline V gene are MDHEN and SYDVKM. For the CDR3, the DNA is TGTGCCAGCGGGGGTTGGGCCGAAGGCTACACCTTC. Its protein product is CASGGWAEGYTF.

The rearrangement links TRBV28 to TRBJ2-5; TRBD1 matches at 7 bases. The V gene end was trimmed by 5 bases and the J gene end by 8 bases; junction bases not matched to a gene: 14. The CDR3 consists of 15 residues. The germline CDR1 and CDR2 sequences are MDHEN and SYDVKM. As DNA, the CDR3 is TGTGCCAGCAGTACTCCGGGACAGTATGTTGAAACCCAGTACTTC. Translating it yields CASSTPGQYVETQYF.

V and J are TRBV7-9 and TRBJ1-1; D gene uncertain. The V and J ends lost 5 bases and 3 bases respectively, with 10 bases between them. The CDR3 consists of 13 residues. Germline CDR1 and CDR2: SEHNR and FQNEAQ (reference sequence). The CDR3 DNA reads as TGTGCCAGCAGCGCTACAGTGGACACTGAAGCTTTCTTT. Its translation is CASSATVDTEAFF.

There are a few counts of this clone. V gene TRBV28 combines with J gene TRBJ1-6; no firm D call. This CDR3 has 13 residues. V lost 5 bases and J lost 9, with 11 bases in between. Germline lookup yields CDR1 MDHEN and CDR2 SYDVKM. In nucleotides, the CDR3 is TGTGCCAGCAGTCCTTTAGTAAGTTCACCCCTCCACTTT. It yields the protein CASSPLVSSPLHF. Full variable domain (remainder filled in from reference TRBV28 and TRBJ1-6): DVKVTQSSRYLVKRTGEKVFLECVQDMDHENMFWYRQDPGLGLRLIYFSYDVKMKEKGDIPEGYSVSREKKERFSLILESASTNQTSMYLCASSPLVSSPLHFGNGTRLTVT.

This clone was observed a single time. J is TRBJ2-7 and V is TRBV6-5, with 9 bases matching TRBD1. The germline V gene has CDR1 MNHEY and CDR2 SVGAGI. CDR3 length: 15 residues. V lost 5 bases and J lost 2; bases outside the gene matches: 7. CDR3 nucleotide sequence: TGTGCCAGCAGTGCTACCGGGACAGGGCCCTACGAGCAGTACTTC. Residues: CASSATGTGPYEQYF.

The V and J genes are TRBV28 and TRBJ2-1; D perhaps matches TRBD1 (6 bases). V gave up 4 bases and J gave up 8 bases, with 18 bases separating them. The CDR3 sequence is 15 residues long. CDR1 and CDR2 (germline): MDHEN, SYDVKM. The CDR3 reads CASSSTGRSMDEQFF. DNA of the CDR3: TGTGCCAGCAGTTCCACAGGGCGGAGTATGGATGAGCAGTTCTTC.

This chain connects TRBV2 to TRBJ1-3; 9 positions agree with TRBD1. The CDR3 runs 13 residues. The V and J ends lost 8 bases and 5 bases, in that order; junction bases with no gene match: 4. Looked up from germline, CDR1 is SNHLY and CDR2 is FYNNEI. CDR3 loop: CASGGQGRNTIYF. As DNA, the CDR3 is TGTGCCAGCGGGGGACAGGGACGAAACACCATATATTTT.

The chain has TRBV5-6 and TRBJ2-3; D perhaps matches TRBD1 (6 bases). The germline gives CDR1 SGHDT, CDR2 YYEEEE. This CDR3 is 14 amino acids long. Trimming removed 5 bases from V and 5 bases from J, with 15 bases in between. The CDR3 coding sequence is TGTGCCAGCAGGGGGGCAGGACCGGAAGATACGCAGTATTTT. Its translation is CASRGAGPEDTQYF.

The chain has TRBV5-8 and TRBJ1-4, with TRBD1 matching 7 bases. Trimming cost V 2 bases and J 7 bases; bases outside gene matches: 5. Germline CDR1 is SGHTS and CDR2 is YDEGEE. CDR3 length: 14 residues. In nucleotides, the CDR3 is TGTGCCAGCAGCTTACAGGGGAAGGGTGAAAAACTGTTTTTT. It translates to CASSLQGKGEKLFF.

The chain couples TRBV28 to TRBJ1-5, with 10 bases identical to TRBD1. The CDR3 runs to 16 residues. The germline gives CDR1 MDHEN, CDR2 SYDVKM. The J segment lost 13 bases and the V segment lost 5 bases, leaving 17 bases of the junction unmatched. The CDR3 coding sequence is TGTGCCAGCAGTGACTCGACAGGGGGCCGATATAGGTCTCAGCATTTT. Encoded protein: CASSDSTGGRYRSQHF.

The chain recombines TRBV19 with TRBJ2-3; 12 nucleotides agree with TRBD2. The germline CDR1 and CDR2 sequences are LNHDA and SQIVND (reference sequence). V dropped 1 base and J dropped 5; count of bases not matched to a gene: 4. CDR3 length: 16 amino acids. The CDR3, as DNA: TGTGCCAGTAGTATAGGCTTGACTAGCGGGGGAGATACGCAGTATTTT. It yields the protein CASSIGLTSGGDTQYF.

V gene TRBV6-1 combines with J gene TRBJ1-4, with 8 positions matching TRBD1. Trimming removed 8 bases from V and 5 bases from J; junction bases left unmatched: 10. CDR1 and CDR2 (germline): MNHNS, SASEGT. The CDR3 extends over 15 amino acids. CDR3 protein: CASSKVRDRNEKLFF. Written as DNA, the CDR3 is TGTGCCAGCTCGAAAGTCCGGGACAGGAATGAAAAACTGTTTTTT.

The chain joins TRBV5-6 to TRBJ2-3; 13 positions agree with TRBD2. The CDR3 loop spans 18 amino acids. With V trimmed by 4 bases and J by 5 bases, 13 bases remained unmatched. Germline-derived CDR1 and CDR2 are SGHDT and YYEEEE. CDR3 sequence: CASSPRGTSGGAGDTQYF. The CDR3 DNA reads TGTGCCAGCAGCCCGAGAGGTACTAGCGGGGGGGCAGGAGATACGCAGTATTTT.

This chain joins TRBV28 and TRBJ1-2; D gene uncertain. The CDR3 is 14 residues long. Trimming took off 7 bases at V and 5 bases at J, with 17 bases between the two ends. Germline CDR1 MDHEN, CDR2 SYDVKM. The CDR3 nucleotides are TGTGCCAGCAAAGGCCCCCCCACCCGATATGGCTACACCTTC. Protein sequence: CASKGPPTRYGYTF.

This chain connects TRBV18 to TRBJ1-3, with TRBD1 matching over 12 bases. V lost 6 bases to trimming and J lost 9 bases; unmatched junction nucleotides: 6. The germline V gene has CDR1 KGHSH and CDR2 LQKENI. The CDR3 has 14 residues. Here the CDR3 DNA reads TGTGCCAGCTCCCAGGGACAGGGGGCGACCACCATATATTTT. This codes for CASSQGQGATTIYF.

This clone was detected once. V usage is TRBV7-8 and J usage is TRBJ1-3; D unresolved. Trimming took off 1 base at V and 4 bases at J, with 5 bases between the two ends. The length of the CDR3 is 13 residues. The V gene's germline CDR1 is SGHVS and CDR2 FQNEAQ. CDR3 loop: CASSLVGGNTIYF. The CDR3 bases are TGTGCCAGCAGCTTAGTTGGGGGAAACACCATATATTTT.